This T cell receptor (beta chain) was captured by sequencing in a study of blood T cell repertoires in COVID-19. V was pared by 6 bases and J by 9 bases, with 21 bases between. The CDR3 extends over 16 amino acids. Looked up from germline, CDR1 is MNHEY and CDR2 is SVGEGT. Data came from immunoSEQ multiplex PCR; TCRdb stores just in-frame clones and leaves some out. In the table there are approximately 160,000 clones, around 85% of which are singletons. The sequence derives from a woman in her 70s with acute or convalescent COVID-19. The material sequenced was peripheral blood. The chain uses TRBV6-2 or TRBV6-3 and TRBJ1-6, with D uncertain. In DNA form, the CDR3 reads TGTGCCAGCAGCTATAATGACCCTTTTCGAGGTTCACCCCTCCACTTT. Its protein product is CASSYNDPFRGSPLHF.